What follows are 19 T cell receptor beta chains derived from one specimen sequenced in a study of blood T cell repertoires in COVID-19. TCRdb keeps only in-frame clones here, not all; method: immunoSEQ multiplex PCR. The sample carries about 190,000 clones, about 88% recorded once. The sample was peripheral blood. The receptors originated from a young man with acute or convalescent COVID-19.

The CDR3 region is CASSFSTVVTSPLHF. As DNA, the CDR3 is TGCGCCAGCAGCTTTTCTACAGTGGTGACTTCACCCCTCCACTTT. The chain couples TRBV5-1 to TRBJ1-6, with no clear D. The V gene lost 2 bases and the J gene lost 9 bases, with 15 bases spanning the gap. CDR3 length: 15 amino acids. Germline CDR1 is SGHRS and CDR2 is YFSETQ. The full variable domain, rest sourced from reference TRBV5-1 and TRBJ1-6, is KAGVTQTPRYLIKTRGQQVTLSCSPISGHRSVSWYQQTPGQGLQFLFEYFSETQRNKGNFPGRFSGRQFSNSRSEMNVSTLELGDSALYLCASSFSTVVTSPLHFGNGTRLTVT.

The chain joins TRBV28 to TRBJ1-4; 7 positions agree with TRBD1. This CDR3 contains 17 residues. Germline loops: CDR1 MDHEN, CDR2 SYDVKM. V was pared by 4 bases and J by 3 bases, with 11 bases of the junction left unmatched. The CDR3 DNA reads as TGTGCCAGCAGTTGGGGTTTAACCGGGACAGCTAATGAAAAACTGTTTTTT. This codes for CASSWGLTGTANEKLFF.

The V and J genes are TRBV3-1 (or the pseudogene TRBV3-2) and TRBJ2-1; the match to TRBD2 covers 10 bases. Germline assignment: CDR1 LGHDT and CDR2 YNNKEL (reference sequence). The CDR3 is made up of 16 amino acids. V lost 4 bases and J lost 6; bases outside the gene matches: 9. CDR3 residues: CASSRRGLATRNEQFF. CDR3 in DNA: TGTGCCAGCAGCCGAAGGGGACTAGCGACTCGCAATGAGCAGTTCTTC.

This chain links TRBV19 with TRBJ2-7; a possible D gene is TRBD2 (5 bases). The V gene's germline CDR1 is LNHDA and CDR2 SQIVND (reference sequence). Trimming left V 5 bases short and J 5 bases short, with 13 bases between. The CDR3 length is 13 residues. DNA of the CDR3: TGTGCCAGTAGTCTCCGGGGTGGGAACGAGCAGTACTTC. Its protein is CASSLRGGNEQYF.

This rearrangement joins TRBV30 to TRBJ2-2; perhaps TRBD1 as D (6 bases). The CDR3 length is 14 residues. CDR1 is GTSNPN and CDR2 is SVGIG in the germline V gene (reference sequence). V was pared by 4 bases and J by 5 bases, with 14 bases between. CDR3 loop: CAWTKGERTGELFF. The CDR3 DNA follows: TGTGCCTGGACAAAGGGGGAGAGGACCGGGGAGCTGTTTTTT.

CDR3 protein: CASSQRTESTEAFF. The CDR3, as DNA: TGTGCCAGCAGCCAAAGGACAGAAAGCACTGAAGCTTTCTTT. This rearrangement joins TRBV11-2 to TRBJ1-1, with a possible D match to TRBD1 (6 bases). CDR1 SGHAT and CDR2 FQNNGV come from the germline V gene. V was trimmed by 5 bases and J by 4 bases, leaving 14 bases between them. The CDR3 runs 14 residues.

The chain joins TRBV5-1 to TRBJ1-4, with TRBD1 matching 8 bases. Germline CDR1 reads SGHRS; CDR2 reads YFSETQ. Trimming at V came to 3 bases and at J to 5 bases, leaving 3 bases not matched to a gene. The CDR3 runs to 14 residues. CDR3 sequence (DNA): TGCGCCAGCAGCTCAAGACAGGGGAATGAAAAACTGTTTTTT. Encoded protein: CASSSRQGNEKLFF. Using reference TRBV5-1 and TRBJ1-4 for the parts outside the CDR3, the full variable domain is KAGVTQTPRYLIKTRGQQVTLSCSPISGHRSVSWYQQTPGQGLQFLFEYFSETQRNKGNFPGRFSGRQFSNSRSEMNVSTLELGDSALYLCASSSRQGNEKLFFGSGTQLSVL.

The chain uses TRBV6-6 and TRBJ2-3; 11 bases are shared with TRBD2. This CDR3 is 16 amino acids long. After removal of 0 bases from V and 5 bases from J, the junction contained 4 bases not matched to a gene. CDR1 is MNHNY and CDR2 is SVGAGI in the germline V gene (reference sequence). This CDR3 reads CASSYSSGGARDTQYF. Here the CDR3 DNA reads TGTGCCAGCAGTTACTCTAGCGGGGGGGCCAGAGATACGCAGTATTTT.

CDR3 residues: CASSLDRVSSIAFF. The CDR3, as DNA: TGTGCCAGCAGCCTCGACAGGGTTTCCAGTATTGCTTTCTTT. The gene calls are TRBV7-9 and TRBJ1-1, with 7 bases fitting TRBD1. V trimming: 5 bases; J trimming: 11 bases; junction bases outside the gene matches: 14. From germline, CDR1 is SEHNR and CDR2 FQNEAQ (reference sequence). The CDR3 is 14 residues long. Full variable domain (missing parts from reference TRBV7-9 and TRBJ1-1): DTGVSQNPRHKITKRGQNVTFRCDPISEHNRLYWYRQTLGQGPEFLTYFQNEAQLEKSRLLSDRFSAERPKGSFSTLEIQRTEQGDSAMYLCASSLDRVSSIAFFGQGTRLTVV.

This chain joins TRBV6-5 and TRBJ1-1; 7 nucleotides match TRBD1. V shed 5 bases, J shed 0 bases, and the junction held 6 bases outside the gene matches. This CDR3 region has 15 residues. From germline, CDR1 is MNHEY and CDR2 SVGAGI. CDR3 DNA sequence: TGTGCCAGCAGTATACAGGGGATCTTGAACACTGAAGCTTTCTTT. Protein product: CASSIQGILNTEAFF.

Only a few counts were recorded for this clone. CDR3 in DNA: TGTGCCTGGACGGGGTTTCTCTATAATTCACCCCTCCACTTT. Amino acid sequence: CAWTGFLYNSPLHF. V and J are TRBV30 and TRBJ1-6; D not resolved. Germline CDR1 GTSNPN, CDR2 SVGIG (reference sequence). CDR3 length: 14 residues. V shed 4 bases and J shed 3 bases, with 10 bases lying between them.

The J gene is TRBJ1-1, the V gene TRBV14; no definite D call. There are 12 residues in the CDR3. V was shortened by 2 bases and J by 12 bases, with 13 bases between the two germline ends. Germline V lookup: CDR1 SGHDN, CDR2 FVKESK. In nucleotides, the CDR3 is TGTGCCAGCAGCCAATGGCGAGGGTTGTCTTTCTTT. It codes for CASSQWRGLSFF.

CDR3 in amino acids: CASSLGGRGHSYNSPLHF. In nucleotides, the CDR3 is TGTGCCAGCAGTTTAGGGGGAAGGGGGCATTCCTATAATTCACCCCTCCACTTT. The chain carries TRBV27 and TRBJ1-6; TRBD1 matches at 7 bases. J lost 1 base, V lost 2 bases, and 8 bases had no gene match. Germline assignment: CDR1 MNHEY and CDR2 SMNVEV (reference sequence). This CDR3 contains 18 residues.

CDR3: CASIGLGGADTQYF. In DNA form, the CDR3 reads TGTGCCAGTATCGGGCTCGGCGGGGCGGATACGCAGTATTTT. The genes are TRBV19 and TRBJ2-3; tentative D call: TRBD2 (6 bases). The germline CDR1 and CDR2 sequences are LNHDA and SQIVND (reference sequence). V was cut by 7 bases and J by 6 bases, with 17 bases left in between. The CDR3 runs to 14 residues.

The gene calls are TRBV15 and TRBJ2-7; 10 bases are shared with TRBD1. This CDR3 has 15 amino acids. Germline V lookup: CDR1 LNHNV, CDR2 YYDKDF (reference sequence). After removal of 5 bases from V and 6 bases from J, the junction contained 10 bases not matched to a gene. The CDR3 loop reads CATSPRGTGESEQYF. CDR3 coding DNA: TGTGCCACCAGCCCCCGGGGGACAGGGGAATCCGAGCAGTACTTC. Full variable domain (missing parts from reference TRBV15 and TRBJ2-7): DAMVIQNPRYQVTQFGKPVTLSCSQTLNHNVMYWYQQKSSQAPKLLFHYYDKDFNNEADTPDNFQSRRPNTSFCFLDIRSPGLGDTAMYLCATSPRGTGESEQYFGPGTRLTVT.

The chain joins TRBV27 to TRBJ2-7; 8 bases agree with TRBD1. V shed 2 bases and J 1 base; nucleotides not matched to a gene: 1. Germline V gene data show CDR1 as MNHEY and CDR2 as SMNVEV (reference sequence). CDR3 length equals 14 residues. The CDR3 bases are TGTGCCAGCAGTTTAGGGACAGGTTCCTACGAGCAGTACTTC. This encodes CASSLGTGSYEQYF.

The V call is TRBV18, the J call TRBJ1-6; 7 bases map to TRBD1. The CDR3 is 16 amino acids. CDR1 and CDR2 (germline): KGHSH, LQKENI. V shed 2 bases, J shed 7 bases, and the junction held 8 bases outside the gene matches. This CDR3 is CASSPDARQGNSPLHF. The CDR3 coding sequence is TGTGCCAGCTCACCAGATGCGAGACAGGGAAATTCACCCCTCCACTTT.

This rearrangement joins TRBV5-8 to TRBJ2-1; D is possibly TRBD2 (6 bases). Trimming removed 5 bases at V and 4 bases at J, with 10 bases between. CDR3 length equals 13 residues. CDR1 and CDR2 (germline): SGHTS, YDEGEE. In DNA, the CDR3 is TGTGCCAGCAGTACGGGGGTATACAATGAGCAGTTCTTC. This gives the protein CASSTGVYNEQFF.

The chain couples TRBV28 to TRBJ1-1, with D perhaps matching TRBD1 (6 bases). The CDR3 loop spans 15 amino acids. The V end was cut by 3 bases, the J end by 4 bases, with 15 bases between. Germline V gene data show CDR1 as MDHEN and CDR2 as SYDVKM. In DNA form, the CDR3 reads TGTGCCAGCAGTTTCGGCGGGGGCGCCGGCACTGAAGCTTTCTTT. Encoded protein: CASSFGGGAGTEAFF.